What follows are 9 T cell receptor beta chains derived from one specimen sequenced in a study of T cell repertoires in cytomegalovirus infection (dated by TCRdb to about 2019). Sequencer: Illumina HiSeq 1500. Using fastp trimming at Q25 and MiXCR clonotype assembly, TCRdb reanalyzed the public sequencing data and kept in-frame beta chains. Each entry is one CDR3 protein sequence, shown with its most common DNA and genes. The table for this sample lists under 800,000 distinct CDR3 sequences; 20% to 25% of them were counted only once. The ten biggest clones cover 6.5% to 10% of the sample. The source material was CD8+ T cells from PBMCs. These receptors were collected from a human donor in good health (CMV status not recorded). Some clones in this sample may be carry-over from other donors' samples.

V is TRBV14 and J is TRBJ1-4, with a possible D match to TRBD1 (6 bases). The CDR3 loop spans 14 amino acids. In germline, CDR1 is SGHDN, CDR2 FVKESK. V gave up 1 base and J gave up 11 bases, with 14 bases separating them. The CDR3 DNA is TGTGCCAGCAGCCAAGTCGGGCAGGGGTGGAAACTGTTTTTT. Encoded protein: CASSQVGQGWKLFF.

The chain joins TRBV5-6 to TRBJ2-7; TRBD1 agrees at 7 bases. The CDR3 length is 15 residues. CDR1 is SGHDT and CDR2 is YYEEEE in the germline V gene. V lost 2 bases to trimming and J lost 1 base; unmatched junction nucleotides: 6. The CDR3 DNA sequence: TGTGCCAGCAGCTTTCTCCGACAGGGTTCCTACGAGCAGTACTTC. It codes for CASSFLRQGSYEQYF.

The chain carries TRBV29-1 and TRBJ2-3; no clear D gene. The length of the CDR3 is 13 residues. Germline V gene lookup returns CDR1 SQVTM and CDR2 ANQGSEA. Trimming pared 6 bases from V and 2 bases from J, leaving 12 bases between. CDR3 residues: CSVTDLDTDTQYF. DNA of the CDR3: TGCAGCGTGACGGACCTAGACACAGATACGCAGTATTTT.

J is TRBJ1-2 and V is TRBV7-9, with D uncertain. CDR3 length equals 12 residues. Trimming shortened V by 5 bases and J by 9 bases, and 13 bases separated the two germline ends. CDR1 and CDR2 from the germline V gene are SEHNR and FQNEAQ (reference sequence). The CDR3 spells CASSLWTDSYTF. Written as DNA, the CDR3 is TGTGCCAGCAGCCTTTGGACGGATAGCTACACCTTC.

In its sample, this clonotype was seen a few times. The V call is TRBV7-9, the J call TRBJ1-2, with D unresolved. Per the germline V gene, CDR1 is SEHNR and CDR2 is FQNEAQ (reference sequence). This CDR3 has 12 residues. The CDR3 protein is CATPGESYGYTF. CDR3 sequence (DNA): TGTGCTACCCCCGGGGAGTCCTATGGCTACACCTTC.

The rearrangement links TRBV29-1 to TRBJ2-7; TRBD1 might be the D (6 bases). With 2 bases removed from V and 0 bases from J, the gap between germline ends came to 8 bases. Germline CDR1 reads SQVTM; CDR2 reads ANQGSEA. This CDR3 is 13 amino acids long. CDR3 DNA sequence: TGCAGCGTTGAACGGGACAACTCCTACGAGCAGTACTTC. It translates to CSVERDNSYEQYF.

This clonotype was counted at least ten times. The rearrangement links TRBV6-5 to TRBJ2-2, with D unclear. CDR3 length: 16 residues. In germline, CDR1 is MNHEY, CDR2 SVGAGI. V was shortened by 7 bases and J by 0 bases, with 15 bases between the two germline ends. Here the CDR3 reads CASTHMMGSNTGELFF. The CDR3 region has the DNA TGTGCCAGCACTCATATGATGGGTTCGAACACCGGGGAGCTGTTTTTT.

This clonotype appeared many times. The chain is built from TRBV29-1 and TRBJ1-1; 10 nucleotides agree with TRBD1. Germline CDR1 and CDR2: SQVTM and ANQGSEA. Trimming at V came to 4 bases and at J to 4 bases, leaving 0 bases not matched to a gene. The CDR3 sequence is 12 residues long. The CDR3 spells CSVGTGGTEAFF. The CDR3 DNA reads as TGCAGCGTTGGGACAGGGGGCACTGAAGCTTTCTTT.

This clonotype was counted only a few times. This chain links TRBV14 with TRBJ2-3, with D perhaps TRBD1 (6 bases). From germline, CDR1 is SGHDN and CDR2 FVKESK. This CDR3 is built from 16 residues. Trimming stripped 1 base from V and 2 bases from J, with 13 bases between. The CDR3 loop is CASSQVQGWHTDTQYF. The CDR3 DNA is TGTGCCAGCAGCCAAGTTCAGGGGTGGCACACAGATACGCAGTATTTT.